This is a list of T cell receptor beta chains from one sample in a study of T-cell reconstitution after alpha-beta-depleted transplantation in children. MiXCR, run by TCRdb on the PCR reads, gives a single entry per CDR3 protein. This sample carries a few hundred thousand distinct CDR3 sequences, around 25% of them seen once, and the ten largest clones take roughly 9.7%. The sequencing used PBMCs, mostly from graft donor cells, collected 180 days after TCRalphabeta/CD19-depleted stem cell transplant. The receptors were gathered from a male patient aged 5 to 17 who had a stem cell transplant for acute lymphoblastic leukemia, so the T cells may come from the graft donor. Each CDR3 is given with its conserved first and last residue. A D gene is named only where the DNA matches it firmly. Expanded clones are given a class, and other clones once, few, many or no size at all.

D	size	V	J	DNA	CDR3
.	.	TRBV27	TRBJ2-3	TGTGCCAGCAGGACAGCGACAGCGAGCACAGATACGCAGTATTTT	CASRTATASTDTQYF
TRBD1	few	TRBV27	TRBJ2-7	TGTGCCAGCAGTCCCGGGACAGTCCAATACGAGCAGTACTTC	CASSPGTVQYEQYF
TRBD2	few	TRBV20-1	TRBJ2-1	TGCAGTGCTAGTCTGAACGGGGGGAGACGGTACAATGAGCAGTTCTTC	CSASLNGGRRYNEQFF
.	.	TRBV27	TRBJ2-7	TGTGCCAGCAGTTTGCGAGGTCGCCGCTACGAGCAGTACTTC	CASSLRGRRYEQYF
.	.	TRBV20-1	TRBJ2-1	TGCAGTGCCGGTACAAAGTTCAATGAGCAGTTCTTC	CSAGTKFNEQFF
.	.	TRBV20-1	TRBJ2-7	TGCAGTGCTAGAGTAGCAACGAGCCCGTCCTACGAGCAGTACTTC	CSARVATSPSYEQYF
.	few	TRBV3-1	TRBJ1-1	TGTGCCAGCAGCTCCCGGGCCTGGTTGGGCACTGAAGCTTTCTTT	CASSSRAWLGTEAFF
TRBD1	.	TRBV5-1	TRBJ2-7	TGCGCCAGCAGCTCACAGGGGGCGCGGGTCGAGCAGTACTTC	CASSSQGARVEQYF
TRBD2	many	TRBV20-1	TRBJ2-3	TGCAGTGCTAGAGATCCCCCGGGAGGGCCAGGAGATACGCAGTATTTT	CSARDPPGGPGDTQYF
.	many	TRBV20-1	TRBJ2-7	TGCAGTGCTAGAGATTCCCGGACAGCCTCCTACGAGCAGTACTTC	CSARDSRTASYEQYF
TRBD2	few	TRBV12-3/TRBV12-4	TRBJ2-5	TGTGCCAGCAGACCTAGCGGGAGGGCCAAAATCGAGACCCAGTACTTC	CASRPSGRAKIETQYF
.	.	TRBV7-8	TRBJ2-7	TGTGCCAGCAGCTTACAGTTCTCCGTGGTAGAGCAGTACTTC	CASSLQFSVVEQYF
.	.	TRBV20-1	TRBJ2-1	TGCAGTGCTAGAGGACAGGCTAGAAATGAGCAGTTCTTC	CSARGQARNEQFF
.	.	TRBV5-1	TRBJ1-2	TGCGCCAGCAGCTTGGCCTGGTACAGGACCTCATTCTATGGCTACACCTTC	CASSLAWYRTSFYGYTF
TRBD2	.	TRBV20-1	TRBJ2-1	TGCAGTGCCCTCAAATCAGGGACTAGCAATGAGCAGTTCTTC	CSALKSGTSNEQFF
.	.	TRBV28	TRBJ2-5	TGTGCCAGCAGTCTGATTGGCGCGGGTGACCAAGAGACCCAGTACTTC	CASSLIGAGDQETQYF
.	.	TRBV6-6	TRBJ1-5	TGTGCCAGCAGTTACAAGAATCAGCCCCAGCATTTT	CASSYKNQPQHF
TRBD2	.	TRBV11-2	TRBJ2-1	TGTGCCAGCAGCCAATCCTTAGCGGGAGGGAGGAATGAGCAGTTCTTC	CASSQSLAGGRNEQFF
TRBD2	.	TRBV11-1	TRBJ2-5	TGTGCCAGTCTAGATTTAGCGGGAGAGAAGGGCCCGCAAGAGACCCAGTACTTC	CASLDLAGEKGPQETQYF
TRBD2	few	TRBV24-1	TRBJ2-1	TGTGCCACCAGTGATTTCAGTTCTAGCGGGACCTACAATGAGCAGTTCTTC	CATSDFSSSGTYNEQFF
.	few	TRBV6-4	TRBJ2-3	TGTGCCAGCAGTGACGAATTGGGTTCAGATACGCAGTATTTT	CASSDELGSDTQYF
.	.	TRBV9	TRBJ2-2	TGTGCCAGCAGCGTAAGAGGAGACAGTGCCGCGATCACCGGGAAGCTGTTTTTT	CASSVRGDSAAITGKLFF
.	.	TRBV27	TRBJ2-1	TGTGCCAGCAGTCCCTTTAGGGGGGCGGGAGCCACCAATGAGCAGTTCTTC	CASSPFRGAGATNEQFF
TRBD2	.	TRBV14	TRBJ2-7	TGTGCCAGCAGCGCCTCAGTAGGGGAGGGCCCCCACGAGCAGTACTTC	CASSASVGEGPHEQYF
TRBD1	few	TRBV27	TRBJ1-2	TGTGCCAGCAGTTTCTTCAGGGGGCAGGTTATCTTC	CASSFFRGQVIF